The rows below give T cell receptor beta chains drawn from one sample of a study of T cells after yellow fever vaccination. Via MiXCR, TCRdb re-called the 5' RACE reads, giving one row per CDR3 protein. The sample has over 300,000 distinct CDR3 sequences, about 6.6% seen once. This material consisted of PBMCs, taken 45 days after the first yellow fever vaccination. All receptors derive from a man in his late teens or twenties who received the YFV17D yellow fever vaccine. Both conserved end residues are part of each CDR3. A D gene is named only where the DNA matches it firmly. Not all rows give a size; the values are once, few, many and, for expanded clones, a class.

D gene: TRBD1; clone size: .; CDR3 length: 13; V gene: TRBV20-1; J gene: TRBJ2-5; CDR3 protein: CSAGRGRGETQYF; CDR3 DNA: TGCAGTGCTGGAAGGGGGCGCGGGGAGACCCAGTACTTC
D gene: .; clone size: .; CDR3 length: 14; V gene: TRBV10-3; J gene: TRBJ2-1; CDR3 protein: CAIWGGTYYNEQFF; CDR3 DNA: TGTGCCATCTGGGGAGGGACATACTACAATGAGCAGTTCTTC
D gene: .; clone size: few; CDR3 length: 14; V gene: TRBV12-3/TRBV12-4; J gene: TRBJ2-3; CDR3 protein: CASSLALYTDTQYF; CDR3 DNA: TGTGCCAGCAGTTTGGCCCTTTACACAGATACGCAGTATTTT
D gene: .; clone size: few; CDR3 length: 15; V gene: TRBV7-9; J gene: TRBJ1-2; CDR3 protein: CAGSLTGGAGNGYTF; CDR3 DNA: TGTGCCGGCAGCTTGACGGGGGGCGCGGGCAATGGCTACACCTTC
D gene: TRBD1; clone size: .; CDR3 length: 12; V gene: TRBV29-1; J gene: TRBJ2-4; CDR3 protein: CSVGQGENIQYF; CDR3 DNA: TGCAGCGTTGGGCAGGGGGAAAACATTCAGTACTTC
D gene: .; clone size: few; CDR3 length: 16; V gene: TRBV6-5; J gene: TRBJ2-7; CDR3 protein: CASSYAGDSFGYEQYF; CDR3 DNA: TGTGCCAGCAGTTACGCGGGGGACAGTTTCGGCTACGAGCAGTACTTC
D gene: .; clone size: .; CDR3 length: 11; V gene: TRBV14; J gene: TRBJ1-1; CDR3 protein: CASSFGGTAFF; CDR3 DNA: TGTGCCAGCAGCTTTGGTGGAACAGCTTTCTTT
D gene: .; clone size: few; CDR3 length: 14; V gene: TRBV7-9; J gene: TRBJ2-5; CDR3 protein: CASSLAGAGETQYF; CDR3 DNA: TGTGCCAGCAGCTTGGCGGGGGCCGGAGAGACCCAGTACTTC
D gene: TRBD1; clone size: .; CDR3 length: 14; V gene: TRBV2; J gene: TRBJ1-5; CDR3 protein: CASSVGRGNQPQHF; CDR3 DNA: TGTGCCAGCAGTGTCGGCAGGGGGAATCAGCCCCAGCATTTT
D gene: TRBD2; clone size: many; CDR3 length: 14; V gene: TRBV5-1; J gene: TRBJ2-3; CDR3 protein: CASSRLAGGDTQYF; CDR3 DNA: TGCGCCAGCAGTCGACTAGCGGGGGGAGATACGCAGTATTTT
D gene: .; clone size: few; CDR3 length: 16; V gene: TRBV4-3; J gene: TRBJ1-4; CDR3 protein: CASSQDNTPTNEKLFF; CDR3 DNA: TGCGCCAGCAGCCAAGATAACACTCCAACTAATGAAAAACTGTTTTTT
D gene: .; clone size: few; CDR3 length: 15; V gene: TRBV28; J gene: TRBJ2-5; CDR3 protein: CASSILGLSQETQYF; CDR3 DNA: TGTGCCAGCAGTATCTTAGGACTATCCCAAGAGACCCAGTACTTC
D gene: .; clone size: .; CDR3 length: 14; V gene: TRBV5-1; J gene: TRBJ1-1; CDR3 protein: CASSLQATDTEAFF; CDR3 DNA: TGCGCCAGCAGCTTACAGGCGACCGACACTGAAGCTTTCTTT
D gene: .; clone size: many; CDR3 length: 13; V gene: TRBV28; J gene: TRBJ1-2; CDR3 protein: CASRAPSNHGYTF; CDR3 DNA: TGTGCCAGCAGGGCCCCAAGTAACCATGGCTACACCTTC
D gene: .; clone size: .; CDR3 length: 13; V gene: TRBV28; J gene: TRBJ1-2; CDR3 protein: CASTDLPNYGYTF; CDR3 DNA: TGTGCCAGCACAGACCTCCCTAACTATGGCTACACCTTC
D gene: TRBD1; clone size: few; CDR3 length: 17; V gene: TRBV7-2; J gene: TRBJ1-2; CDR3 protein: CASSLVAGGSGVYGYTF; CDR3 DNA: TGTGCCAGCAGCTTAGTGGCAGGGGGCAGTGGAGTGTATGGCTACACCTTC
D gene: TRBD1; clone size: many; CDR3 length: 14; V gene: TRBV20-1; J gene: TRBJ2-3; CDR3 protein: CSARRQGATDTQYF; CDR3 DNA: TGCAGTGCTAGGAGACAGGGGGCTACAGATACGCAGTATTTT
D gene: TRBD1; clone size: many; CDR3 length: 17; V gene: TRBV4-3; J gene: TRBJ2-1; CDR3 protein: CASSQEGQSFSYNEQFF; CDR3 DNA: TGCGCCAGCAGCCAAGAGGGACAGAGTTTCTCCTACAATGAGCAGTTCTTC
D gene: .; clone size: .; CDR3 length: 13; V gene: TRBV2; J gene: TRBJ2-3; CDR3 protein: CASIQSGTDTQYF; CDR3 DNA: TGTGCCAGCATCCAGAGCGGCACAGATACGCAGTATTTT
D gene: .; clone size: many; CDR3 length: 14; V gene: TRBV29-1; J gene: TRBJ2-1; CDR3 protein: CSVEGSGSYNEQFF; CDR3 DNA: TGCAGCGTTGAAGGTTCCGGATCGTACAATGAGCAGTTCTTC
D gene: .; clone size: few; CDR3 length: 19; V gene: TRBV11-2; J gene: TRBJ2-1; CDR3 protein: CASSLVLTLGGGTHNEQFF; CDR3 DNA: TGTGCCAGCAGCTTAGTTCTAACCCTAGGGGGGGGTACCCACAATGAGCAGTTCTTC
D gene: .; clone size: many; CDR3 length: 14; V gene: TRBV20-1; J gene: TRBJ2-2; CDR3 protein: CSAMQSLNTGELFF; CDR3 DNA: TGCAGTGCTATGCAGTCCCTGAACACCGGGGAGCTGTTTTTT
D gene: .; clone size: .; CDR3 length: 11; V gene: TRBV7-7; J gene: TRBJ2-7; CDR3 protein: CASSERAQQNF; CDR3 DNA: TGTGCCAGCTCGGAACGGGCCCAGCAAAACTTC
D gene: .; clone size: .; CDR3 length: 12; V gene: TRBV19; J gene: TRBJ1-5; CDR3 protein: CASMREGPPQHF; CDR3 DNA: TGTGCCAGTATGCGGGAGGGTCCGCCCCAGCATTTT
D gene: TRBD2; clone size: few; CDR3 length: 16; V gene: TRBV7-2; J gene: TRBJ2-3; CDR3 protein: CASSPRGGGLTDTQYF; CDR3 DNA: TGTGCCAGCAGCCCTCGGGGGGGGGGCCTCACAGATACGCAGTATTTT
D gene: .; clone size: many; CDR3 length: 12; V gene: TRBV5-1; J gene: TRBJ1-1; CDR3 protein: CASSGGGTEAFF; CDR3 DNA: TGCGCCAGCAGCGGCGGGGGCACTGAAGCTTTCTTT
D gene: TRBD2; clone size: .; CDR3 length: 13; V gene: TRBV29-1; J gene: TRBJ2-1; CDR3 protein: CSVDGLAGNEQFF; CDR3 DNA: TGCAGCGTTGATGGCCTAGCGGGGAATGAGCAGTTCTTC
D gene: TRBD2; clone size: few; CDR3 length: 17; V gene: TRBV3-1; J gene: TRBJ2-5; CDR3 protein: CASSRNGRGGLWETQYF; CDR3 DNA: TGTGCCAGCAGCCGGAATGGTCGGGGGGGCCTTTGGGAGACCCAGTACTTC
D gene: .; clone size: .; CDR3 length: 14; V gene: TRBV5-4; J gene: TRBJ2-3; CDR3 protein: CASSLAGHSDTQYF; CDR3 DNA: TGTGCCAGCAGCTTGGCTGGGCATTCAGATACGCAGTATTTT
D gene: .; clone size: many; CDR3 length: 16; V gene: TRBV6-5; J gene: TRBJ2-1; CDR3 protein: CASSYSIRGHHNEQFF; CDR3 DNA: TGTGCCAGCAGTTACTCGATACGGGGCCACCACAATGAGCAGTTCTTC
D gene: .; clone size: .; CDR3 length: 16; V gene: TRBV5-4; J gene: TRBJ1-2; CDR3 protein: CASSLAKGGSYTGYTF; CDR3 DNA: TGTGCCAGCAGCTTGGCCAAGGGAGGGTCATATACTGGCTACACCTTC
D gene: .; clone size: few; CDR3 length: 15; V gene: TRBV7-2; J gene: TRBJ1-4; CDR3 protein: CASSLQRGENEKLFF; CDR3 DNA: TGTGCCAGCAGCTTACAAAGGGGTGAGAATGAAAAACTGTTTTTT
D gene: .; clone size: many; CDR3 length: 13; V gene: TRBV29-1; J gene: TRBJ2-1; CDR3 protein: CSVGRGLYNEQFF; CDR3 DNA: TGCAGCGTTGGACGGGGATTATACAATGAGCAGTTCTTC
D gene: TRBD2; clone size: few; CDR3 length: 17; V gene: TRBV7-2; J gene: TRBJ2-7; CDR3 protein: CASSHRLAGGSSYEQYF; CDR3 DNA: TGTGCCAGCAGCCACAGACTAGCGGGGGGGTCCTCCTACGAGCAGTACTTC
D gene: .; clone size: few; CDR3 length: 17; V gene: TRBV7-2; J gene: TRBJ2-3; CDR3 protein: CASNLMAAARNTDTQYF; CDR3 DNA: TGTGCCAGCAACTTAATGGCAGCAGCGAGAAACACAGATACGCAGTATTTT
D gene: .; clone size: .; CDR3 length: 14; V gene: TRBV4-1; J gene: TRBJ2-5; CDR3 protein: CASSQGLIQETQYF; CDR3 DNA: TGCGCCAGCAGCCAGGGACTCATCCAAGAGACCCAGTACTTC
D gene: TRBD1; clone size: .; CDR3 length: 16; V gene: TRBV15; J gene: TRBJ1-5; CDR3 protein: CATSRDRGQSWGPQHF; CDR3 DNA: TGTGCCACCAGCAGAGATCGGGGACAGAGTTGGGGGCCCCAGCATTTT
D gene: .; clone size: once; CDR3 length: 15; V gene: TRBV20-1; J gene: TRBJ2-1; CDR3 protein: CSARLKGLSYNEQFF; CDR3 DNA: TGCAGTGCTAGACTGAAGGGTCTCTCCTACAATGAGCAGTTCTTC
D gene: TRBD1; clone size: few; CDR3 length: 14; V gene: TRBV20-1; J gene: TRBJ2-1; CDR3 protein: CSARVTGRLNEQFF; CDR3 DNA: TGCAGTGCCAGAGTGACAGGGCGACTCAATGAGCAGTTCTTC
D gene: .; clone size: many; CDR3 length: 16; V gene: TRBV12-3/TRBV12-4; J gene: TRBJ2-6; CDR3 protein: CASSRRWGSGANVLTF; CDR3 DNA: TGTGCCAGCAGTCGCCGGTGGGGATCTGGGGCCAACGTCCTGACTTTC
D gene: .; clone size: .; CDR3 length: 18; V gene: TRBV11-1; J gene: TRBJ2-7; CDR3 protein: CASSPPRGASTDAYEQYF; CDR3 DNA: TGTGCCAGCAGCCCCCCCAGGGGGGCTTCGACCGACGCCTACGAGCAGTACTTC
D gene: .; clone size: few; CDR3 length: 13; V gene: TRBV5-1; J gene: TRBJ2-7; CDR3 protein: CASSRTDFYEQYF; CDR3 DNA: TGCGCCAGCAGTCGGACGGATTTCTACGAGCAGTACTTC
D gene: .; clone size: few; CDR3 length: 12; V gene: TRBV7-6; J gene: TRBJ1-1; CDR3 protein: CASSLSQGRAFF; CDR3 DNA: TGTGCCAGCAGCTTATCCCAGGGACGAGCTTTCTTT
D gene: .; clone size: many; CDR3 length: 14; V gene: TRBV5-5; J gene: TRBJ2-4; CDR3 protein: CASSLDSPKNIQYF; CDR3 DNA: TGTGCCAGCAGCTTAGACTCCCCGAAAAACATTCAGTACTTC
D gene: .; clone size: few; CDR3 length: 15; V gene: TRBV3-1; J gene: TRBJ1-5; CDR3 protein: CASSQGLESNQPQHF; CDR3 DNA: TGTGCCAGCAGCCAAGGCCTCGAAAGCAATCAGCCCCAGCATTTT
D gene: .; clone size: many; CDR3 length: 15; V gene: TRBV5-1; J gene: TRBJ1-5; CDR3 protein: CASSLDGGGNQPQHF; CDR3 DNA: TGCGCCAGCAGCTTGGACGGGGGGGGCAATCAGCCCCAGCATTTT
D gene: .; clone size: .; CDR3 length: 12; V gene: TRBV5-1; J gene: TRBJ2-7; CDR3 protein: CASSSGVDEQYF; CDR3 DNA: TGCGCCAGCAGCTCTGGGGTCGACGAGCAGTACTTC
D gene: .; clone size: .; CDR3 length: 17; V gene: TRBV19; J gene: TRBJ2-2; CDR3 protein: CASSIGRIRSNTGELFF; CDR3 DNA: TGTGCCAGTAGTATCGGCAGGATTAGGTCGAACACCGGGGAGCTGTTTTTT
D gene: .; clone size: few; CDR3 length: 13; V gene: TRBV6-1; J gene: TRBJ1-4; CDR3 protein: CASEALTNEKLFF; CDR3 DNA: TGTGCCAGCGAGGCCTTAACTAATGAAAAACTGTTTTTT